This T cell receptor beta chain appears in the sequencing data of a study of T cell responses to AZD1222 COVID-19 vaccine. Measured with immunoSEQ multiplex PCR; TCRdb has only the in-frame clones, and not every one. Among about 120,000 clones, approximately 93% were seen once, and the ten largest hold under 3.5%. The CDR3 is made up of 17 amino acids. The germline CDR1 and CDR2 sequences are ENHRY and SYGVKD. Trimming removed 7 bases from V and 0 bases from J, with 19 bases in between. The genes are TRBV10-3 and TRBJ1-5; weak D call: TRBD1 (6 bases). The TCR comes from an adult in good health. Sequencing was performed on peripheral blood, taken on day 0 of AZD1222 vaccination. Written as DNA, the CDR3 is TGTGCCATCAAAAGGGGGGGGACCGAATATAGCAATCAGCCCCAGCATTTT. Its translation is CAIKRGGTEYSNQPQHF.